Given below is one TCR beta chain in context. As a fraction of the sample, this clonotype is medium-sized (0.01 to 0.1%). No antigen is known for it. Base qualities were left out, and no much larger clone turns up one base away. The method behind the library was 5' RACE. The sequencing machine was an Illumina HiSeq 2500. The second PCR ran for about 6 to 11 cycles and used a J-beta primer mix along with a sample-barcoded 5' primer. A template-switch 5' adaptor carrying 12 random nucleotides introduced a unique molecular identifier onto each TCR beta cDNA molecule. At least 3 million CDR3-containing paired-end reads were obtained from each sample. The Mint cDNA synthesis kit, primed by a TRBC-specific oligonucleotide, was used to synthesize first-strand cDNA from all RNA. After uracil-DNA glycosylase treatment, a first 18-cycle PCR used universal primers M1SS and BC2_uni_R on all cDNA. In the authors' own workflow: For normalization, 1 million high-quality reads were randomly selected from each sample, with every read carrying a distinct molecular identifier. Reads with shared molecular identifiers were discarded instead of being binned into consensus sequences. MiTCR, set to a Q25 quality threshold and the strictest error-elimination algorithm, was used for CDR3 identification, clonotype clustering and error correction. A nonparametric unseen species model with Euler transformation was used to estimate a lower bound on total TCR beta diversity. In-frame beta chains were kept once TCRdb had trimmed the public reads at Q25 with fastp and called clones with MiXCR. Entries that share a CDR3 protein sequence are merged under the most common genes and DNA. Clone size and V and J calls follow TCRdb, not the original study. The sample table lists 700,000 or so distinct CDR3 sequences, 40% to 45% of them with a count of one. Of the sample, about 32% is held by the ten largest clones.

The donors were some 36 Caucasian individuals from Russia, aged 6 to 90 years, who were systemically healthy. Each donor gave ten milliliters of peripheral blood, collected into EDTA-treated Vacutainer tubes. Ficoll-Paque density-gradient centrifugation was used to isolate PBMCs, with at least 6 million per sample. Total RNA was extracted from PBMCs with Trizol reagent, with at least 5.5 micrograms obtained per sample. Naive CD45RAhigh/CD27high T cell percentages were measured by flow cytometry on a PBMC aliquot from every donor. The data are from a study of blood T cells in healthy people across ages (dated by TCRdb to the mid-2010s). For the study in its entirety: Template switching captured roughly one uniquely barcoded TCR beta cDNA molecule per two T cells in model experiments. Two additional independent replicas of 1 million unique cDNA reads from the same blood draw were analyzed for two donors (one aged 18 to 30 and one aged 80 or older). Donors of different ages were randomly distributed across sequencing lanes to avoid experimental bias. Donors were grouped into four age groups: young (average 16 years), middle-aged (about 38), aged (approximately 58) and long-lived (around 82). Age-related changes in TCR beta repertoire diversity were measured in the study by deep sequencing normalized with unique cDNA molecular identifiers. General study outcomes and caveats: Donor CMV infection status was unknown, potentially confounding age-related changes in expanded clonotypes. Because profiling used bulk unsorted PBMCs, naive and antigen-experienced compartments could not be compared conclusively. A strong correlation was found between observed TCR beta diversity and the percentage of naive T cells measured by flow cytometry. As age increased, observed TCR beta diversity per million T cells dropped in a roughly linear way, and a significant reduction was already evident by age 40. The long-lived group showed more naive CD4+ T cells, fewer expanded clones and increased TCR diversity than the aged group, suggesting age selection. Estimates of total diversity based on one million sequenced T cells were considered lower bounds and underestimates.

The CDR3 runs 17 amino acids, cysteine and phenylalanine included. The kept DNA is CDR3 alone, 51 bases in frame from the first base. According to the germline V gene, CDR1 reads SGHTA and CDR2 reads FQGTGA. Trimming takes 1 base from V and 9 bases from J, and the germline ends sit 22 bases apart. This chain joins TRBV7-3 to TRBJ2-1; tentative D gene TRBD1, with 6 bases matching. This receptor was identified in a man at least 80 years old in good health. What was sequenced was blood. The CDR3: CASSLKPPTTGRAEQFF. The nucleotide sequence reads as follows: TGTGCCAGCAGCTTAAAACCCCCGACTACAGGGCGAGCTGAGCAGTTCTTC. The reference TRBV7-3 and TRBJ2-1 proteins fill in what lies around the CDR3, so the full variable domain reads GAGVSQTPSNKVTEKGKYVELRCDPISGHTALYWYRQSLGQGPEFLIYFQGTGAADDSGLPNDRFFAVRPEGSVSTLKIQRTERGDSAVYLCASSLKPPTTGRAEQFFGPGTRLTVL.